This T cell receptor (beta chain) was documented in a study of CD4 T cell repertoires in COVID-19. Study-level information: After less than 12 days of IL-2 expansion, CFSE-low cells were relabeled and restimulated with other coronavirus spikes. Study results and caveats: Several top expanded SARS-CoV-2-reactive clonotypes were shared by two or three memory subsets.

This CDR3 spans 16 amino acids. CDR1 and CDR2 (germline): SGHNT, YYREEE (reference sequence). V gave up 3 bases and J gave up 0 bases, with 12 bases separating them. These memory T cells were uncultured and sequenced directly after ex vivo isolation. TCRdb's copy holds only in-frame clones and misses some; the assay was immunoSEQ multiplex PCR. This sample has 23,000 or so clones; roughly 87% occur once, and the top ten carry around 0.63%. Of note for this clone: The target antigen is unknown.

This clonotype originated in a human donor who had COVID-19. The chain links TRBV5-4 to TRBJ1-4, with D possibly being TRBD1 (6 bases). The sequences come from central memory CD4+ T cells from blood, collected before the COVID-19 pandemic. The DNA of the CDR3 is TGTGCCAGCAGCTCGGGGGGGACATCAACTAATGAAAAACTGTTTTTT. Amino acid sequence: CASSSGGTSTNEKLFF.